These 14 T cell receptor beta chains share one sample of origin, sequenced in a study of early stage breast cancer tumors. Only in-frame clones appear in the TCRdb table, and some are missing; sequencing was by immunoSEQ multiplex PCR. The sample includes tens of thousands of clones, 72% of them seen just once. Material for sequencing was blood. The source is a person aged 50-59 years with breast cancer.

This chain joins TRBV2 and TRBJ1-5; 8 positions agree with TRBD1. CDR1 and CDR2 (germline): SNHLY, FYNNEI. V lost 8 bases and J lost 7; bases outside the gene matches: 7. The CDR3 has 13 residues. The CDR3 sequence is CASLGQVGQPQHF. The CDR3 nucleotides are TGTGCCAGCCTGGGACAGGTCGGCCAGCCCCAGCATTTT. Full variable domain (outside the CDR3, taken from reference TRBV2 and TRBJ1-5): EPEVTQTPSHQVTQMGQEVILRCVPISNHLYFYWYRQILGQKVEFLVSFYNNEISEKSEIFDDQFSVERPDGSNFTLKIRSTKLEDSAMYFCASLGQVGQPQHFGDGTRLSIL.

V usage is TRBV7-8 and J usage is TRBJ1-1; 9 bases match TRBD1. Germline lookup yields CDR1 SGHVS and CDR2 FQNEAQ. This CDR3 is 15 amino acids long. The V segment lost 4 bases and the J segment 3 bases; nucleotides outside the gene matches: 6. The CDR3 DNA is TGTGCCAGCAGCTCGCACAGGGGGCTGTACACTGAAGCTTTCTTT. It is translated as CASSSHRGLYTEAFF. Full variable domain (remainder filled in from reference TRBV7-8 and TRBJ1-1): GAGVSQSPRYKVAKRGQDVALRCDPISGHVSLFWYQQALGQGPEFLTYFQNEAQLDKSGLPSDRFFAERPEGSVSTLKIQRTQQEDSAVYLCASSSHRGLYTEAFFGQGTRLTVV.

The chain has TRBV10-3 and TRBJ1-2, with TRBD1 as a possible D gene (6 bases). Germline V CDR1 and CDR2: ENHRY, SYGVKD. The CDR3 length is 14 residues. Trimming left V 3 bases short and J 4 bases short, with 12 bases between. CDR3 sequence (DNA): TGTGCCATCAGTGACCGCCTGGACAGCTATGGCTACACCTTC. It encodes CAISDRLDSYGYTF.

This chain connects TRBV5-4 to TRBJ2-1, with a weak D call TRBD2 (6 bases). V lost 4 bases to trimming and J lost 6 bases, with 17 bases between them. Germline CDR1 and CDR2: SGHNT and YYREEE (reference sequence). The CDR3 totals 15 residues. In DNA form, the CDR3 reads TGTGCCAGCAGCCCCGGGACTTGGGACGGCAATGAGCAGTTCTTC. Translating gives CASSPGTWDGNEQFF. The entire variable domain, with the rest obtained from reference TRBV5-4 and TRBJ2-1, is as follows: ETGVTQSPTHLIKTRGQQVTLRCSSQSGHNTVSWYQQALGQGPQFIFQYYREEENGRGNFPPRFSGLQFPNYSSELNVNALELDDSALYLCASSPGTWDGNEQFFGPGTRLTVL.

The gene calls are TRBV6-4 and TRBJ2-7; D not certain. V was clipped by 5 bases and J by 2 bases, with 7 bases between them. Germline V gene sequence: CDR1 MRHNA, CDR2 SNTAGT. The CDR3 sequence is 12 residues long. The CDR3 loop reads CASSIRTYEQYF. The CDR3 nucleotides are TGTGCCAGCAGTATTCGGACCTACGAGCAGTACTTC.

The V and J genes are TRBV6-1 and TRBJ1-2; the match to TRBD1 covers 7 bases. This CDR3 has 13 amino acids. Germline trimming cut 6 bases from V and 5 bases from J; bases unmatched to any gene: 6. Germline CDR1 and CDR2: MNHNS and SASEGT. The CDR3 sequence is CASREGQQYGYTF. The CDR3 nucleotides read TGTGCCAGCAGGGAGGGACAGCAGTATGGCTACACCTTC.

This chain joins TRBV11-3 and TRBJ1-1; 7 bases match TRBD1. V trimming: 8 bases; J trimming: 9 bases; junction bases outside the gene matches: 6. The CDR3 spans 11 residues. Per germline, CDR1 SGHNT and CDR2 YENEEA. CDR3 sequence: CASQGQEQAFF. For the CDR3, the DNA is TGTGCCAGCCAAGGACAGGAACAAGCTTTCTTT.

V and J are TRBV7-2 and TRBJ2-1; TRBD2 matches 7 bases. With 7 bases clipped from V and 12 bases from J, the junction kept 21 bases outside the gene matches. Germline loops: CDR1 SGHTA, CDR2 FQGNSA. The CDR3 has 16 amino acids. The CDR3 loop is CASTPPRAGPGSGQFF. The CDR3, as DNA: TGTGCCAGCACCCCCCCGAGAGCGGGACCGGGGAGTGGGCAGTTCTTC. The entire variable domain, with the rest obtained from reference TRBV7-2 and TRBJ2-1, is as follows: GAGVSQSPSNKVTEKGKDVELRCDPISGHTALYWYRQSLGQGLEFLIYFQGNSAPDKSGLPSDRFSAERTGGSVSTLTIQRTQQEDSAVYLCASTPPRAGPGSGQFFGPGTRLTVL.

V and J are TRBV5-1 and TRBJ1-1; D may be TRBD1 (5 bases). V was clipped by 0 bases and J by 4 bases, with 7 bases between them. CDR1 is SGHRS and CDR2 is YFSETQ in the germline V gene. This CDR3 is built from 13 residues. CDR3 loop: CASSLEGVTEAFF. Here the CDR3 DNA reads TGCGCCAGCAGCTTGGAAGGGGTCACTGAAGCTTTCTTT.

The V call is TRBV6-5, the J call TRBJ1-5; 7 nucleotides align to TRBD1. CDR1 is MNHEY and CDR2 is SVGAGI in the germline V gene. This CDR3 spans 15 amino acids. Trimming cost V 5 bases and J 2 bases; bases outside gene matches: 6. The CDR3 DNA follows: TGTGCCAGCAGTAGGTCCCAGGGGGGCAATCAGCCCCAGCATTTT. This gives the protein CASSRSQGGNQPQHF.

This rearrangement joins TRBV18 to TRBJ2-2; D ambiguous. The CDR3 consists of 16 residues. Trimming took 3 bases from V and 6 from J, leaving 17 bases between them. Looked up from germline, CDR1 is KGHSH and CDR2 is LQKENI. CDR3 protein: CASSPQKTGFAGELFF. The CDR3, as DNA: TGTGCCAGCTCACCCCAAAAAACCGGGTTCGCCGGGGAGCTGTTTTTT.

In its sample, this clone was seen once. The gene calls are TRBV27 and TRBJ2-1; D might be TRBD1 (6 bases). The V end lost 6 bases, the J end lost 9 bases, and 18 bases lay between the germline ends. Per the germline V gene, CDR1 is MNHEY and CDR2 is SMNVEV (reference sequence). The CDR3 contains 14 residues. In DNA, the CDR3 is TGTGCCAGCAGACACAGGGAATTTGGGAGTGAGCAGTTCTTC. Translating gives CASRHREFGSEQFF.

The chain recombines TRBV2 with TRBJ2-3; a weak D match, TRBD2 (6 bases). The CDR3 length is 14 residues. CDR1 and CDR2 from the germline V gene are SNHLY and FYNNEI. Trimming took off 6 bases at V and 10 bases at J, with 20 bases between the two ends. CDR3 in DNA: TGTGCCAGCAGCGTTAGCGGCCCAGCTCGGTCGCAGTATTTT. Amino acids: CASSVSGPARSQYF.

The chain uses TRBV7-9 and TRBJ1-3; D remains unclear. There are 14 residues in the CDR3. Looked up from germline, CDR1 is SEHNR and CDR2 is FQNEAQ (reference sequence). Deletions cut 1 base from V and 4 bases from J, with 8 bases between. The CDR3 DNA reads as TGTGCCAGCAGCTTAGATCAAGGGGGAAACACCATATATTTT. This gives the protein CASSLDQGGNTIYF.